These 5 T cell receptor beta chains share one sample of origin, sequenced in a study of T cell responses to AZD1222 COVID-19 vaccine. Using immunoSEQ multiplex PCR, the repertoire was profiled, and TCRdb retains in-frame clones only, with some absent. This table has about 110,000 clones, more than 70% appearing once. The material sequenced was peripheral blood, taken 28 days after the second AZD1222 dose. Receptors were obtained from an adult who received the AZD1222 COVID-19 vaccine.

The chain recombines TRBV7-2 with TRBJ1-2, with D uncertain. In germline, CDR1 is SGHTA, CDR2 FQGNSA. The CDR3 contains 12 residues. Trimming cost V 1 base and J 13 bases, with 13 bases left between them. This CDR3 reads CASSLDRATPTF. The DNA for the CDR3 is TGTGCCAGCAGCTTAGATCGGGCCACCCCCACCTTC.

This chain links TRBV4-1 with TRBJ1-2, with D perhaps TRBD1 (6 bases). Deletions cut 0 bases from V and 8 bases from J, with 13 bases between. This CDR3 region has 14 residues. Per germline, CDR1 MGHRA and CDR2 YSYEKL. The CDR3 nucleotides are TGCGCCAGCAGCCAAGATCCAGGGGCGCGGGGCTACACCTTC. This codes for CASSQDPGARGYTF.

CDR3 sequence reads: CASSEGQGTEAFF. In DNA form, the CDR3 reads TGTGCCAGCAGTGAAGGACAGGGCACTGAAGCTTTCTTT. The chain is built from TRBV6-1 and TRBJ1-1; 7 bases match TRBD1. The V and J ends lost 1 base and 4 bases, in that order; junction bases with no gene match: 0. Germline-derived CDR1 and CDR2 are MNHNS and SASEGT. The CDR3 length is 13 residues.

This chain links TRBV7-2 with TRBJ2-7; D ambiguous. V shed 2 bases and J shed 4 bases, with 15 bases lying between them. Germline CDR1 and CDR2: SGHTA and FQGNSA. The CDR3 has 15 residues. CDR3 in DNA: TGTGCCAGCAGCTTAAGTAGATCGCCTGGGTACGAGCAGTACTTC. Amino acid sequence: CASSLSRSPGYEQYF. Drawing the rest from reference TRBV7-2 and TRBJ2-7, the complete variable domain is GAGVSQSPSNKVTEKGKDVELRCDPISGHTALYWYRQSLGQGLEFLIYFQGNSAPDKSGLPSDRFSAERTGGSVSTLTIQRTQQEDSAVYLCASSLSRSPGYEQYFGPGTRLTVT.

The chain has TRBV7-9 and TRBJ1-5; D unclear. Germline lookup yields CDR1 SEHNR and CDR2 FQNEAQ (reference sequence). The V gene lost 6 bases and the J gene lost 5 bases, with 11 bases spanning the gap. This CDR3 is 13 amino acids long. The CDR3 DNA reads TGTGCCAGCAGTATCCGGTGGGATCAGCCCCAGCATTTT. It translates to CASSIRWDQPQHF.